The entry below describes one TCR beta chain. What it binds is not known. Sequenced by immunoSEQ multiplex PCR; TCRdb stores in-frame clones only, minus some. The table shows tens of thousands of clones, with 75% to 90% occurring only once. The data stem from a study of T cell responses to AZD1222 COVID-19 vaccine. This CDR3 spans 16 amino acids. CDR1 and CDR2 from the germline V gene are MNHEY and SMNVEV (reference sequence). The V gene end was trimmed by 5 bases and the J gene end by 6 bases; junction bases not matched to a gene: 7. Study observations and caveats: Donor demographics were predominantly white British with a female majority; clonal diversity may be underestimated.

The source material was peripheral blood, sampled 28 days after the second AZD1222 dose. The sequence came from an adult who received the AZD1222 COVID-19 vaccine. This chain uses TRBV27 with TRBJ2-4, with TRBD2 matching over 13 bases. The chain's CDR3 is CASSPRLAGGVNIQYF. As DNA, the CDR3 is TGTGCCAGCAGTCCCAGACTAGCGGGAGGTGTAAACATTCAGTACTTC.